This T cell receptor (beta chain) was recorded in a study of T cells in Graves' hyperthyroidism and ophthalmopathy. In its sample, this clonotype was seen many times. Its target is not known. The CDR3 sequence is 11 residues long. V was pared by 5 bases and J by 6 bases, with 7 bases between. Germline values: CDR1 DFQATT, CDR2 SNEGSKA (reference sequence). The CDR3 regions of TCR beta were amplified from RNA transcripts. TCR CDR3 underwent first-round RT-PCR with the HTBI primer set. TCRdb recomputed calls from the multiplex PCR reads with MiXCR, one row per CDR3 protein. The data contain 100,000 to 140,000 distinct CDR3 sequences, 16% of them singletons. Whole-study results and caveats: Model predictions of ophthalmopathy came a median approximately 6.2 months before onset. Peripheral blood also featured most of the thyroid clonotypes expanded above 0.001.

Hyperthyroidism of Graves' type that showed no ophthalmopathy progression within 18 months was stable. Newly diagnosed hyperthyroidism patients aged 18 to 65 years had disease lasting under 2 months. This clonotype originated in a woman aged 45-65 years with Graves' hyperthyroidism. The gene calls are TRBV20-1 and TRBJ2-2; the D is unclear. The sample comprised blood. CDR3 bases: TGCAGTGCTGTGGTCCCCGGGGAGCTGTTTTTT. This sequence encodes CSAVVPGELFF.